This TCR beta chain is from a study of T cells after yellow fever vaccination. Germline CDR1 MNHEY, CDR2 SVGEGT. Trimming took 8 bases from V and 3 from J, leaving 14 bases between them. The CDR3 is 13 residues long. TCRdb itself ran the 5' RACE reads through MiXCR, one entry per CDR3 protein. The sample includes 500,000 to 650,000 distinct CDR3 sequences, roughly 12% of them seen just once. V usage is TRBV6-2 or TRBV6-3 and J usage is TRBJ2-7, with D possibly matching TRBD1 (6 bases). The clonotype originates from a man aged 30 to 39 who received the YFV17D yellow fever vaccine. Material: PBMCs, obtained on the day of the yellow fever booster vaccination. Here the CDR3 reads CASRRDNLYEQYF. The CDR3 DNA reads TGTGCCAGCCGACGGGACAACCTCTACGAGCAGTACTTC.